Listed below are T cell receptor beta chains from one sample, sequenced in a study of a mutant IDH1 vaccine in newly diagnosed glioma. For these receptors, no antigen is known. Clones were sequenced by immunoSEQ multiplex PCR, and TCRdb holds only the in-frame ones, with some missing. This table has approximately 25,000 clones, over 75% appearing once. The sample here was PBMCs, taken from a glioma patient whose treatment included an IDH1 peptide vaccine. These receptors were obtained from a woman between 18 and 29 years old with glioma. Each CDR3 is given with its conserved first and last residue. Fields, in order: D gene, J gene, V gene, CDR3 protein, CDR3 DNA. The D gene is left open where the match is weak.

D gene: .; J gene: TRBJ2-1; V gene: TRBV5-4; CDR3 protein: CASSLVSGWDNEQFF; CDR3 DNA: TGTGCCAGCAGCTTGGTTTCAGGGTGGGACAATGAGCAGTTCTTC
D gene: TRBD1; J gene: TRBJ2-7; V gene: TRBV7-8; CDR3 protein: CASSSPSPGQSYEQYF; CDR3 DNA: TGTGCCAGCAGCTCGCCCAGTCCGGGACAGTCCTACGAGCAGTACTTC
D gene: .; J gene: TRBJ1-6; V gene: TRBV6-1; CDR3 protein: CASREPSGLQTDSPLHF; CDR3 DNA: TGTGCCAGCAGGGAACCGTCGGGACTGCAAACGGATTCACCCCTCCACTTT
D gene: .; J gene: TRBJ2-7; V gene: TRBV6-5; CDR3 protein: CASRAGTHTYEQYF; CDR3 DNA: TGTGCCAGCAGAGCCGGGACACATACCTACGAGCAGTACTTC
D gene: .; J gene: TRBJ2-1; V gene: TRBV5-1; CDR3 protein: CASSILGNEQFF; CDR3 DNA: TGCGCCAGCAGCATACTAGGTAATGAGCAGTTCTTC
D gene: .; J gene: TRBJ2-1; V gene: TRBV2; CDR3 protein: CASSERGRGTYNEQFF; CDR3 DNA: TGTGCCAGCAGTGAACGCGGTCGAGGGACCTACAATGAGCAGTTCTTC
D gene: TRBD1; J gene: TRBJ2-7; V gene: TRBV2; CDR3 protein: CASSTGVSEQYF; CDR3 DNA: TGTGCCAGCAGTACAGGGGTCAGCGAGCAGTACTTC
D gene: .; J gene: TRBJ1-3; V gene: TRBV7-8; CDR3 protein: CASSSPTGNTIYF; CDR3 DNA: TGTGCCAGCAGCTCCCCCACTGGAAACACCATATATTTT
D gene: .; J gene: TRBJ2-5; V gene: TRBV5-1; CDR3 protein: CASSDGTRQETQYF; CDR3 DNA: TGCGCCAGCAGCGATGGGACTCGCCAAGAGACCCAGTACTTC
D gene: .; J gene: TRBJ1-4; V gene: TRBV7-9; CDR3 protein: CASSLILGEEKLFF; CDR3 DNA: TGTGCCAGCAGCTTAATCCTCGGCGAGGAAAAACTGTTTTTT
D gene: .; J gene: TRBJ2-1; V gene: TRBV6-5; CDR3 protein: CASSSEPYNEQFF; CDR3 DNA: TGTGCCAGCAGTTCAGAACCCTACAATGAGCAGTTCTTC
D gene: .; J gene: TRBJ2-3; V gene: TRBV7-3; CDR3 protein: CASSESTDTQYF; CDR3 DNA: TGTGCCAGCAGTGAAAGCACAGATACGCAGTATTTT
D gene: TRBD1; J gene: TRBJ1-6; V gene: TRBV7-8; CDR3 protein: CASSFPGGNSPLHF; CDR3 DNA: TGTGCCAGCAGCTTCCCAGGGGGTAATTCACCCCTCCACTTT
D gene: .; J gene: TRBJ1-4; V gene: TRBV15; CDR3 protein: CATSRGSLGGAGEKLFF; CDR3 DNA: TGTGCCACCAGCAGAGGATCATTGGGGGGCGCAGGTGAAAAACTGTTTTTT
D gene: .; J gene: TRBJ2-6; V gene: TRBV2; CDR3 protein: CASNPGRFDNVLTF; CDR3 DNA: TGTGCCAGCAATCCGGGACGGTTCGATAACGTCCTGACTTTC
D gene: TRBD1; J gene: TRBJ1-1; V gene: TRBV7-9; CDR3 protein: CASSPGQGMNTEAFF; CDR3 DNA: TGTGCCAGCAGCCCAGGACAGGGAATGAACACTGAAGCTTTCTTT
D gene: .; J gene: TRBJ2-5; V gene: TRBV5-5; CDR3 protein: CASSLKPGPQVQETQYF; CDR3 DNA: TGTGCCAGCAGCTTGAAGCCGGGTCCCCAAGTCCAAGAGACCCAGTACTTC
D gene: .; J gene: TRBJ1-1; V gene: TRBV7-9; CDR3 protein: CASSYVGRMNTEAFF; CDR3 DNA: TGTGCCAGCAGCTATGTCGGGAGAATGAACACTGAAGCTTTCTTT
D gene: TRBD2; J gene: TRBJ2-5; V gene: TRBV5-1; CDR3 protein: CASSRFAGANKETQYF; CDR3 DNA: TGCGCCAGCAGCCGGTTTGCGGGAGCTAACAAAGAGACCCAGTACTTC
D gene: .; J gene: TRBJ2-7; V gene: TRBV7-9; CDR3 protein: CASSPIYEQYF; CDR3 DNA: TGTGCCAGCAGCCCTATCTACGAGCAGTACTTC